This entry concerns a single T cell receptor (beta chain). The antigen is not known. This sample was taken from a study of a mutant IDH1 vaccine in newly diagnosed glioma. Study-wide context: Patients arrived already treated with radiotherapy, temozolomide, or both, most having had both. Whole-study results and caveats: Pseudoprogression seemed unlinked to shifts in top peripheral T cell clonotypes.

The time point is: week 35, safety follow-up. Every vaccine dose comprised 300 ug of mutant IDH1 20-mer peptide plus topical imiquimod. Assay: immunoSEQ multiplex PCR; the TCRdb copy retains only in-frame clones and omits some. The sample lists about 32,000 clones, approximately 78% occurring once. The receptor was derived from a woman aged 18-35 years with glioma. Sequencing was performed on PBMCs, taken from a glioma patient whose treatment included an IDH1 peptide vaccine.

The CDR3 loop is CASSDPPRDNEQFF. CDR3 nucleotides: TGTGCCAGCAGTGATCCCCCTCGGGACAATGAGCAGTTCTTC. The chain carries TRBV2 and TRBJ2-1, with D unclear. The germline V and J ends were trimmed by 3 bases and 5 bases, with 11 bases remaining between them. Germline CDR1 reads SNHLY; CDR2 reads FYNNEI. The CDR3 consists of 14 residues.